Following are 8 T cell receptor beta chains from one sample sequenced in a study of blood T cell repertoires in COVID-19. Clones were sequenced by immunoSEQ multiplex PCR, and TCRdb holds only the in-frame ones, with some missing. Of about 100,000 clones in the sample, more than 90% are singletons; the top ten hold around 4%. Sequenced sample: peripheral blood. These receptors originate from a man younger than 30 with acute or convalescent COVID-19.

The chain links TRBV5-1 to TRBJ1-4; a weak D match, TRBD1 (5 bases). CDR1 SGHRS and CDR2 YFSETQ come from the germline V gene. Trimming removed 3 bases from V and 14 bases from J, with 17 bases in between. There are 13 residues in the CDR3. Here the CDR3 reads CASSSVDSSSLFF. In DNA form, the CDR3 reads TGCGCCAGCAGCTCGGTAGACAGTTCCAGTCTGTTTTTT.

This chain links TRBV9 with TRBJ1-1; unclear D gene. The CDR3 loop spans 13 amino acids. V dropped 8 bases and J dropped 5 bases, with 16 bases sitting between them. Germline loops: CDR1 SGDLS, CDR2 YYNGEE. For the CDR3, the DNA is TGTGCCAGTACACCCGGGGATCGGACTGAAGCTTTCTTT. Translation gives CASTPGDRTEAFF.

This clone was seen once. V gene TRBV6-5 combines with J gene TRBJ2-1; TRBD1 agrees at 12 bases. Trimming removed 10 bases from V and 6 bases from J; junction bases left unmatched: 10. From germline, CDR1 is MNHEY and CDR2 SVGAGI. This CDR3 has 15 amino acids. In nucleotides, the CDR3 is TGTGCCACCACCCCGGGACAGGGGGCGCCCAATGAGCAGTTCTTC. This sequence encodes CATTPGQGAPNEQFF.

The genes are TRBV9 and TRBJ2-7; a possible D gene is TRBD2 (6 bases). The V and J ends lost 4 bases and 4 bases respectively, with 15 bases between them. Germline V gene sequence: CDR1 SGDLS, CDR2 YYNGEE. The CDR3 runs to 14 residues. The CDR3 here is CASSPRRGSYEQYF. CDR3 DNA: TGTGCCAGCAGCCCCCGACGGGGGTCGTACGAGCAGTACTTC.

This chain links TRBV2 with TRBJ2-7; D not resolved. Trimming left V 3 bases short and J 3 bases short, with 9 bases between. CDR1 and CDR2 from the germline V gene are SNHLY and FYNNEI. This CDR3 contains 13 residues. The CDR3 sequence: CASSDPGVYEQYF. The CDR3 bases are TGTGCCAGCAGTGACCCAGGTGTCTACGAGCAGTACTTC.

This chain uses TRBV30 with TRBJ1-2, with D possibly being TRBD1 (6 bases). Germline loops: CDR1 GTSNPN, CDR2 SVGIG (reference sequence). The CDR3 runs 13 residues. V lost 0 bases to trimming and J lost 8 bases, with 13 bases between them. CDR3 region: CAWSVSSGTGYTF. The DNA of the CDR3 is TGTGCCTGGAGTGTAAGTAGCGGGACAGGCTACACCTTC. Full variable domain (rest looked up from reference TRBV30 and TRBJ1-2): SQTIHQWPATLVQPVGSPLSLECTVEGTSNPNLYWYRQAAGRGLQLLFYSVGIGQISSEVPQNLSASRPQDRQFILSSKKLLLSDSGFYLCAWSVSSGTGYTFGSGTRLTVV.

This clone has only one observation. The chain carries TRBV19 and TRBJ2-7, with 11 bases fitting TRBD1. Germline V lookup: CDR1 LNHDA, CDR2 SQIVND (reference sequence). The CDR3 runs to 15 residues. V was clipped by 4 bases and J by 6 bases; unmatched bases: 8. In nucleotides, the CDR3 is TGTGCCAGTAGTAGACGAGGGACAGGGGGTGGCGAGCAGTACTTC. This gives the protein CASSRRGTGGGEQYF.

The V call is TRBV6-1, the J call TRBJ2-7; TRBD2 agrees at 10 bases. This CDR3 region has 16 residues. Trimming at V came to 0 bases and at J to 5 bases, leaving 7 bases not matched to a gene. Germline V gene sequence: CDR1 MNHNS, CDR2 SASEGT. This CDR3 reads CASSEASLAGEDEQYF. The CDR3 DNA follows: TGTGCCAGCAGTGAAGCCTCTCTAGCGGGAGAAGACGAGCAGTACTTC.